One and the same sample provided the 11 T cell receptor beta chains below, sequenced in a study of control samples from healthy donors and cancer patients. Produced via immunoSEQ multiplex PCR; TCRdb's table is partial and in-frame only. The table has roughly 63,000 clones, roughly 90% seen once; the top ten hold about 1.7%. Sequenced sample: PBMCs. Receptor source: a man aged 35-49 years with colorectal cancer.

The chain couples TRBV12-1 to TRBJ1-3; TRBD1, as called in the table, went unchecked against the DNA. TRBV12-1 is classified as a pseudogene. This CDR3 has 16 amino acids. As DNA, the CDR3 is TGTGCCAGCCCATCAGGTCACCCTGCCCCAAAGAACACCATATATTTT. Translation gives CASPSGHPAPKNTIYF.

The chain combines TRBV19 with TRBJ1-5; D may be TRBD1 (6 bases). Trimming took off 6 bases at V and 6 bases at J, with 12 bases between the two ends. CDR3 size: 13 residues. From germline, CDR1 is LNHDA and CDR2 SQIVND (reference sequence). The CDR3 DNA reads as TGTGCCAGTAGAGGGGGGGCTGGTCAGCCCCAGCATTTT. This encodes CASRGGAGQPQHF.

The V call is TRBV7-3, the J call TRBJ2-7; unclear D gene. The V gene's germline CDR1 is SGHTA and CDR2 FQGTGA. V gave up 2 bases and J gave up 0 bases, with 11 bases separating them. CDR3 size: 15 residues. The CDR3 DNA reads TGTGCCAGCAGCTTAGAAGGCGCCAACTCCTACGAGCAGTACTTC. Amino acids: CASSLEGANSYEQYF.

The gene calls are TRBV5-4 and TRBJ1-1; the match to TRBD1 covers 7 bases. The germline gives CDR1 SGHNT, CDR2 YYREEE (reference sequence). The CDR3 runs 16 residues. Trimming at V came to 0 bases and at J to 7 bases, leaving 12 bases not matched to a gene. The CDR3 reads CASSLGSTYRGGEAFF. The CDR3 nucleotides read TGTGCCAGCAGCTTGGGGTCGACCTACAGGGGAGGTGAAGCTTTCTTT. Full variable domain (remainder filled in from reference TRBV5-4 and TRBJ1-1): ETGVTQSPTHLIKTRGQQVTLRCSSQSGHNTVSWYQQALGQGPQFIFQYYREEENGRGNFPPRFSGLQFPNYSSELNVNALELDDSALYLCASSLGSTYRGGEAFFGQGTRLTVV.

The sample holds a few counts of this clone. The chain employs TRBV10-1 and TRBJ1-4, with unresolved D. V lost 4 bases to trimming and J lost 8 bases, with 14 bases between them. Germline V gene data show CDR1 as WNHNN and CDR2 as SYGVQD (reference sequence). CDR3 length equals 14 residues. Here the CDR3 reads CASSAGKLAEKLFF. The CDR3 region has the DNA TGCGCCAGCAGTGCGGGAAAACTGGCAGAAAAACTGTTTTTT.

J is TRBJ1-1 and V is TRBV29-1; 7 nucleotides match TRBD1. CDR1 and CDR2 (germline): SQVTM, ANQGSEA. This CDR3 has 12 residues. With 7 bases clipped from V and 5 bases from J, the junction kept 7 bases outside the gene matches. CDR3 sequence reads: CSANRGETEAFF. CDR3 DNA sequence: TGCAGCGCGAACAGGGGAGAGACTGAAGCTTTCTTT.

The chain's CDR3 is CASMGETQYF. CDR3 sequence (DNA): TGCGCCAGCATGGGGGAGACCCAGTACTTC. The J gene is TRBJ2-5, the V gene TRBV5-1; the D is unclear. Germline lookup yields CDR1 SGHRS and CDR2 YFSETQ. The germline V and J ends were trimmed by 6 bases and 5 bases, with 5 bases remaining between them. The CDR3 has 10 residues.

The V call is TRBV30, the J call TRBJ1-2; possibly TRBD1 for D (6 bases). CDR3 length: 13 residues. V gave up 0 bases and J gave up 4 bases, with 9 bases separating them. Per the germline V gene, CDR1 is GTSNPN and CDR2 is SVGIG (reference sequence). The CDR3 nucleotides are TGTGCCTGGAGTGTGCAGGGGCTCTATGGCTACACCTTC. This gives the protein CAWSVQGLYGYTF. The whole variable domain, remainder taken from reference TRBV30 and TRBJ1-2, is SQTIHQWPATLVQPVGSPLSLECTVEGTSNPNLYWYRQAAGRGLQLLFYSVGIGQISSEVPQNLSASRPQDRQFILSSKKLLLSDSGFYLCAWSVQGLYGYTFGSGTRLTVV.

The chain combines TRBV6-2 or TRBV6-3 with TRBJ2-5; 10 positions agree with TRBD1. The CDR3 extends over 16 amino acids. Germline-derived CDR1 and CDR2 are MNHEY and SVGEGT. With 2 bases clipped from V and 4 bases from J, the junction kept 7 bases outside the gene matches. The CDR3 protein is CASSYVGTGVGETQYF. The CDR3 nucleotides are TGTGCCAGCAGTTACGTTGGGACAGGGGTGGGAGAGACCCAGTACTTC.

This chain uses TRBV9 with TRBJ2-7; D perhaps matches TRBD2 (5 bases). This CDR3 is 14 amino acids long. Germline V gene data show CDR1 as SGDLS and CDR2 as YYNGEE. V was trimmed by 0 bases and J by 2 bases, leaving 9 bases between them. The CDR3 nucleotides are TGTGCCAGCAGCGTAGGGGTGGGAGCCTACGAGCAGTACTTC. Amino acid sequence: CASSVGVGAYEQYF.

The V call is TRBV19, the J call TRBJ1-6; 7 bases line up with TRBD1. With V trimmed by 5 bases and J by 9 bases, 13 bases remained unmatched. CDR1 and CDR2 from the germline V gene are LNHDA and SQIVND (reference sequence). CDR3 length: 16 residues. The CDR3 protein is CASSSPTEGAGSPLHF. The CDR3 DNA sequence: TGTGCCAGTAGTTCCCCGACAGAGGGGGCAGGTTCACCCCTCCACTTT.